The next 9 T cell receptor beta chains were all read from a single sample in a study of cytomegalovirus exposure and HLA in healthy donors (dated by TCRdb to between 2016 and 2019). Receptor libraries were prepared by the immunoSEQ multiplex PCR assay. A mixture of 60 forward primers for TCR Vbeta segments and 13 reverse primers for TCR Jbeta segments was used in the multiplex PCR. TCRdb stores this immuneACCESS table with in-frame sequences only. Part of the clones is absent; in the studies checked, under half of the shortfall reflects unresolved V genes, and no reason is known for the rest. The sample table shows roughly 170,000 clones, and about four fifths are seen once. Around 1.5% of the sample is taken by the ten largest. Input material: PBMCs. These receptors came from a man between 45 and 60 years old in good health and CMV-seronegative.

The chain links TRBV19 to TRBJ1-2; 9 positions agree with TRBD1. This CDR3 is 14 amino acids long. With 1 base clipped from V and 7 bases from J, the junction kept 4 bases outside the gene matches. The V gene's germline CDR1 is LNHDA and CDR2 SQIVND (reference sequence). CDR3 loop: CASSIGDRETGYTF. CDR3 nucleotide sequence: TGTGCCAGTAGTATAGGGGACAGGGAGACTGGCTACACCTTC.

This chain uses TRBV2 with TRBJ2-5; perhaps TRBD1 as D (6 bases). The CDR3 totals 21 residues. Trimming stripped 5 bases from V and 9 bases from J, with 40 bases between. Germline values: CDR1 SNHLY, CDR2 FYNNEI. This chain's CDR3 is CASSTFSLHRTRDPGVYAQYF. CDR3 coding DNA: TGTGCCAGCAGTACCTTCAGTCTACACCGAACGCGAGACCCAGGGGTTTATGCCCAGTACTTC. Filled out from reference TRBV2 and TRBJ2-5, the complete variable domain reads EPEVTQTPSHQVTQMGQEVILRCVPISNHLYFYWYRQILGQKVEFLVSFYNNEISEKSEIFDDQFSVERPDGSNFTLKIRSTKLEDSAMYFCASSTFSLHRTRDPGVYAQYFGPGTRLLVL.

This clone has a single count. The CDR3 DNA sequence: TGCGCCAGCAGCCGGGACAGGGGTAATCAGCCCCAGCATTTT. It encodes CASSRDRGNQPQHF. The rearrangement uses TRBV4-3 and TRBJ1-5, with TRBD1 identical over 10 bases. This CDR3 has 14 residues. Trimming cost V 4 bases and J 4 bases; bases outside gene matches: 1. CDR1 is LGHNA, CDR2 YSLEER, per germline.

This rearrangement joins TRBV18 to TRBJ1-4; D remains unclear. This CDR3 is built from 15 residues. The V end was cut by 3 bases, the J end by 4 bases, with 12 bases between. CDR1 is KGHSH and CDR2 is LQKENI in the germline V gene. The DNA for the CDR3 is TGTGCCAGCTCACCCCCCGGAGTGGGTAATGAAAAACTGTTTTTT. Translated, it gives CASSPPGVGNEKLFF.

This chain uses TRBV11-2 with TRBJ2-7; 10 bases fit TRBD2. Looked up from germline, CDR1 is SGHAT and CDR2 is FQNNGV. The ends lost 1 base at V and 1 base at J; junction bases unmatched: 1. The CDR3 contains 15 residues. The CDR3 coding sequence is TGTGCCAGCAGCTTAGGGACTAGCGGTTCCTACGAGCAGTACTTC. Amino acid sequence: CASSLGTSGSYEQYF. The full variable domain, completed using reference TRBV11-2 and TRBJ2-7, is EAGVAQSPRYKIIEKRQSVAFWCNPISGHATLYWYQQILGQGPKLLIQFQNNGVVDDSQLPKDRFSAERLKGVDSTLKIQPAKLEDSAVYLCASSLGTSGSYEQYFGPGTRLTVT.

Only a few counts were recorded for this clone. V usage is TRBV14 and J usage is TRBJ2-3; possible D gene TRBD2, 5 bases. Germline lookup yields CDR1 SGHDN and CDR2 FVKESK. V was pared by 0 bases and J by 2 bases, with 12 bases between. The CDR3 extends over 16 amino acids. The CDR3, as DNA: TGTGCCAGCAGCCAAGATCGGACTTCCCCCACAGATACGCAGTATTTT. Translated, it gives CASSQDRTSPTDTQYF.

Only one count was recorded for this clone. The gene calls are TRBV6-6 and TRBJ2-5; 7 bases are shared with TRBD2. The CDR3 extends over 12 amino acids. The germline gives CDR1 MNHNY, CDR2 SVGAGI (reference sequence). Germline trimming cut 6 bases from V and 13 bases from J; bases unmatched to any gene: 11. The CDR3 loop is CASSHRRERGYF. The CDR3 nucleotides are TGTGCCAGCAGCCACAGGCGGGAGAGGGGGTACTTC.

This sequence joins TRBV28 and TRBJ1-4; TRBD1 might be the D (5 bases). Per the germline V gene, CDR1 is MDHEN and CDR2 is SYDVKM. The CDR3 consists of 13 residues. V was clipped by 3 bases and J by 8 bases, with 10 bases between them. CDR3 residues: CASSFGGREKLFF. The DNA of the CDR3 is TGTGCCAGCAGTTTCGGGGGAAGGGAAAAACTGTTTTTT.

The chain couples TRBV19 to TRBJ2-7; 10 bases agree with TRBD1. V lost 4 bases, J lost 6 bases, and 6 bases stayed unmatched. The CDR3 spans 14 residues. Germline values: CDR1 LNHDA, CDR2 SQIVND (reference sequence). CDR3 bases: TGTGCCAGTAGTAAACCGGGACAGGGGTCCGAGCAGTACTTC. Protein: CASSKPGQGSEQYF.